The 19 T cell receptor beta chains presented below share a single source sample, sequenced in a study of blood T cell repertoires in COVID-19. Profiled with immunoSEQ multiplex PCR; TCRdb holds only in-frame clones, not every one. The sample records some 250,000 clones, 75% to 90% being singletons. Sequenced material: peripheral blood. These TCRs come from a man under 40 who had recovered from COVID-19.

The CDR3 sequence is CASSPVSGETQYF. In DNA form, the CDR3 reads TGTGCCAGCAGCCCTGTTAGCGGAGAGACCCAGTACTTC. The chain links TRBV7-9 to TRBJ2-5, with a tentative D call TRBD2 (6 bases). CDR1 SEHNR and CDR2 FQNEAQ come from the germline V gene (reference sequence). The CDR3 runs to 13 residues. Trimming left V 5 bases short and J 4 bases short, with 11 bases between.

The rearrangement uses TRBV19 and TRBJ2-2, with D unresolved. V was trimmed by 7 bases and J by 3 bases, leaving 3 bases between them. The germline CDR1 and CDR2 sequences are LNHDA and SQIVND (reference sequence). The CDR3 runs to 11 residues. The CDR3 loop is CASTDTGELFF. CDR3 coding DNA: TGTGCCAGTACGGACACCGGGGAGCTGTTTTTT.

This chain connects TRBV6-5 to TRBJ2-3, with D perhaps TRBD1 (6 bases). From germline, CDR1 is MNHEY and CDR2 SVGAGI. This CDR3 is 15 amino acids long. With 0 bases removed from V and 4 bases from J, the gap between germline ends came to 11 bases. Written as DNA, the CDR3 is TGTGCCAGCAGTTACTCTTACGGACAGCCAGATACGCAGTATTTT. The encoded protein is CASSYSYGQPDTQYF.

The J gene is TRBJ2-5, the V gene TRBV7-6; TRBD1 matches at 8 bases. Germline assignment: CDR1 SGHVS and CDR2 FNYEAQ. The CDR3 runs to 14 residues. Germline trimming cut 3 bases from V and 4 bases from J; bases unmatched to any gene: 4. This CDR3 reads CASSLGQARETQYF. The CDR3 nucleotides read TGTGCCAGCAGCTTGGGACAGGCACGAGAGACCCAGTACTTC.

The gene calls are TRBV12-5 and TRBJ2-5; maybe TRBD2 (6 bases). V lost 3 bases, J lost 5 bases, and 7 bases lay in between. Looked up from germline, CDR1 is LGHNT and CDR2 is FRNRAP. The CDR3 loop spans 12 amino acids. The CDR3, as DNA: TGTGCTAGTGGTTTTGGGAGGGAGACCCAGTACTTC. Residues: CASGFGRETQYF.

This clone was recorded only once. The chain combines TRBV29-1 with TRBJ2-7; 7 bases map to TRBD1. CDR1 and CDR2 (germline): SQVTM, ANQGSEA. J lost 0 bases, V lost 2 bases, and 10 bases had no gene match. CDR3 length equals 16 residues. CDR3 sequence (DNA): TGCAGCGTTGAACAGAACAGGGGAATGGGCTCCTACGAGCAGTACTTC. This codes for CSVEQNRGMGSYEQYF.

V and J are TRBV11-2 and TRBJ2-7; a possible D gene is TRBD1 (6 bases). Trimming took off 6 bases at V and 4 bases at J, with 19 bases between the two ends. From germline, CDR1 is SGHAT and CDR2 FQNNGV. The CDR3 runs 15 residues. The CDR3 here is CASSFHPGHNYEQYF. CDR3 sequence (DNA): TGTGCCAGCAGTTTCCATCCGGGACACAATTACGAGCAGTACTTC.

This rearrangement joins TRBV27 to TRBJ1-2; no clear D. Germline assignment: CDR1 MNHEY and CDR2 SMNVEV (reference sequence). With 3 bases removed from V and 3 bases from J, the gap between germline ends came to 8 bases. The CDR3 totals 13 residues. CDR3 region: CASSFGGYYGYTF. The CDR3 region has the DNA TGTGCCAGCAGTTTTGGAGGGTACTATGGCTACACCTTC.

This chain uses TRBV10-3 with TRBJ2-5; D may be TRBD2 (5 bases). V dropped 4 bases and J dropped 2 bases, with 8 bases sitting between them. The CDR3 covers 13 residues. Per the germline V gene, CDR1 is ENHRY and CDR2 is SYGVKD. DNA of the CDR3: TGTGCCATCAGTGCGGACTTACAAGAGACCCAGTACTTC. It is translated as CAISADLQETQYF.

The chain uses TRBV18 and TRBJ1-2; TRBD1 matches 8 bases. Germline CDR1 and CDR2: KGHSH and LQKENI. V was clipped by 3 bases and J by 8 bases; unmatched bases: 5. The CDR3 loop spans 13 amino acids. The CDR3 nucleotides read TGTGCCAGCTCACCGAATGACAGGGGAGGCTACACCTTC. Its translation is CASSPNDRGGYTF. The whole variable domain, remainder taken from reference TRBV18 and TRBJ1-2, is NAGVMQNPRHLVRRRGQEARLRCSPMKGHSHVYWYRQLPEEGLKFMVYLQKENIIDESGMPKERFSAEFPKEGPSILRIQQVVRGDSAAYFCASSPNDRGGYTFGSGTRLTVV.

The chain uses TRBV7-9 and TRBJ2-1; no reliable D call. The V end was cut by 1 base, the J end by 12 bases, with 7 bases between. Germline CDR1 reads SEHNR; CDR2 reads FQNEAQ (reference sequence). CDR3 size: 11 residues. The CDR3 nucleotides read TGTGCCAGCAGCTTAGGAGGTGGGCAGTTCTTC. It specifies CASSLGGGQFF.

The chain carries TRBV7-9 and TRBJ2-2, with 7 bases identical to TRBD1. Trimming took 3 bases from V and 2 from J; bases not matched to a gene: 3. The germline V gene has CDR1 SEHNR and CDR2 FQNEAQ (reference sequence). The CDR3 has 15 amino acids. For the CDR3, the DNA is TGTGCCAGCAGCTTTAGGGACAGTAACACCGGGGAGCTGTTTTTT. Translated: CASSFRDSNTGELFF.

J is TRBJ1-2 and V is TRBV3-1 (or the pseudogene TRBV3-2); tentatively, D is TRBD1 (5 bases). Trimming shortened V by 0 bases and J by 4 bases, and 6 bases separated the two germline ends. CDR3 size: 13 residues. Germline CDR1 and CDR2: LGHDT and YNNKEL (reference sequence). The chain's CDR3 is CASSQDRVYGYTF. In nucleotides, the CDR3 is TGTGCCAGCAGCCAAGACAGGGTCTATGGCTACACCTTC.

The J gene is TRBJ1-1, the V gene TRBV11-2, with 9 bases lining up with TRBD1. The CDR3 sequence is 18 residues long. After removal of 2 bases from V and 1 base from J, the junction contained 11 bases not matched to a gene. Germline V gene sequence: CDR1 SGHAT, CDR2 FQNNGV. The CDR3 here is CASSLFPGQGEENTEAFF. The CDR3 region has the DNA TGTGCCAGCAGCTTATTTCCGGGACAGGGAGAGGAGAACACTGAAGCTTTCTTT.

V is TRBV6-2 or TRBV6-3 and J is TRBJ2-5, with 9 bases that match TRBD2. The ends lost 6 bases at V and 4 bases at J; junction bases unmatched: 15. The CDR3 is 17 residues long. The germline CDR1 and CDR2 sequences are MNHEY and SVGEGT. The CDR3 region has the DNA TGTGCCAGCAGCCCCGTCAAGCGGGGGCGGGGGGGAGAGACCCAGTACTTC. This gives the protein CASSPVKRGRGGETQYF.

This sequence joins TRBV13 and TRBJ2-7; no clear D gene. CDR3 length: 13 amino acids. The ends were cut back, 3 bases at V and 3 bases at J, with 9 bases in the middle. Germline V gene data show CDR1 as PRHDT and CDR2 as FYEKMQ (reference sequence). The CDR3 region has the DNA TGTGCCAGCAGCTTCGTGGGCAGCTACGAGCAGTACTTC. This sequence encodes CASSFVGSYEQYF.

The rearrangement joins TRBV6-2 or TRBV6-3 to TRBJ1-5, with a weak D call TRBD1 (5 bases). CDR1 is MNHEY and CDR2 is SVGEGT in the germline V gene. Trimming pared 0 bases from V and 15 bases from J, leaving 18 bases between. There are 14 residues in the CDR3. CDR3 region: CASSYSTVVRGRHF. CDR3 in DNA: TGTGCCAGCAGTTACTCTACCGTGGTAAGGGGTAGGCATTTT.

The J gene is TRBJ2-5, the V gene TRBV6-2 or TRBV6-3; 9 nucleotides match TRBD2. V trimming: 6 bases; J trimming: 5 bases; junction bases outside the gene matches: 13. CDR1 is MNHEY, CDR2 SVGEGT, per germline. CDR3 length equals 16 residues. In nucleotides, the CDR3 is TGTGCCAGCAGCCACTCCGTCGCGGGGGGGACGGAGACCCAGTACTTC. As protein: CASSHSVAGGTETQYF.

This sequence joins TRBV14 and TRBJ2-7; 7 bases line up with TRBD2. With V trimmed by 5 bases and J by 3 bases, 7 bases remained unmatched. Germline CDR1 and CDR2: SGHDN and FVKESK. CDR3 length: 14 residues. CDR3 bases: TGTGCCAGCAGCTCATTCAGGGACTACTACGAGCAGTACTTC. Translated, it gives CASSSFRDYYEQYF.